The 8 T cell receptor beta chains given below trace back to one sample, sequenced in a study of blood T cell repertoires in COVID-19. Sequenced by immunoSEQ multiplex PCR; TCRdb stores in-frame clones only, minus some. The repertoire includes 150,000 or so clones, 85% of them detected once, and roughly 5.4% sits in the top ten. Sequencing was performed on peripheral blood. All receptors come from a woman in her 50s with COVID-19, enrolled during active disease.

This clone was seen just once. This sequence joins TRBV11-2 and TRBJ2-1; TRBD2 matches at 10 bases. Germline V gene lookup returns CDR1 SGHAT and CDR2 FQNNGV. V lost 5 bases and J lost 5; bases outside the gene matches: 6. CDR3 size: 15 residues. The CDR3 DNA reads as TGTGCCAGCAGCATTAGCGGGGGGCGTCACAATGAGCAGTTCTTC. Protein sequence: CASSISGGRHNEQFF.

The V gene is TRBV9, the J gene TRBJ2-3; 9 bases agree with TRBD2. Germline lookup yields CDR1 SGDLS and CDR2 YYNGEE. This CDR3 has 14 residues. The ends lost 4 bases at V and 5 bases at J; junction bases unmatched: 5. The CDR3 coding sequence is TGTGCCAGCAGCCTCGCGGGGGGGCAAGATACGCAGTATTTT. It codes for CASSLAGGQDTQYF.

This chain joins TRBV30 and TRBJ2-7; D perhaps matches TRBD2 (5 bases). Germline CDR1 and CDR2: GTSNPN and SVGIG (reference sequence). The CDR3 totals 16 residues. Trimming pared 0 bases from V and 4 bases from J, leaving 19 bases between. CDR3 sequence: CAWSVSDGWRIYEQYF. The CDR3 coding sequence is TGTGCCTGGAGTGTTTCGGACGGCTGGAGGATATACGAGCAGTACTTC.

V and J are TRBV5-1 and TRBJ1-4; 9 bases agree with TRBD1. The V gene end was trimmed by 4 bases and the J gene end by 4 bases; junction bases not matched to a gene: 5. Germline V gene lookup returns CDR1 SGHRS and CDR2 YFSETQ. CDR3 length: 15 residues. CDR3 residues: CASSRQGEGNEKLFF. The DNA of the CDR3 is TGCGCCAGCAGCAGACAGGGGGAGGGTAATGAAAAACTGTTTTTT.

This clone was detected only once. V and J are TRBV7-2 and TRBJ2-2; tentatively, D is TRBD2 (6 bases). Trimming stripped 4 bases from V and 6 bases from J, with 15 bases between. Germline CDR1 SGHTA, CDR2 FQGNSA. This CDR3 has 15 residues. CDR3 sequence reads: CASSWEVGFAGELFF. The CDR3 DNA reads as TGTGCCAGCAGCTGGGAGGTGGGGTTCGCCGGGGAGCTGTTTTTT.

The chain joins TRBV4-2 to TRBJ2-3; a possible D gene is TRBD2 (6 bases). The V end lost 1 base, the J end lost 5 bases, and 13 bases lay between the germline ends. Germline CDR1 reads LGHNA; CDR2 reads YNFKEQ. This CDR3 contains 15 residues. The CDR3 sequence: CASSQVVAVEDTQYF. The CDR3 coding sequence is TGTGCCAGCAGCCAAGTAGTAGCGGTAGAAGATACGCAGTATTTT.

V gene TRBV4-2 combines with J gene TRBJ2-3, with 8 positions matching TRBD2. Per the germline V gene, CDR1 is LGHNA and CDR2 is YNFKEQ. This CDR3 comprises 17 residues. The V gene end was trimmed by 1 base and the J gene end by 0 bases; junction bases not matched to a gene: 6. Written as DNA, the CDR3 is TGTGCCAGCAGCCAAGTTTCGGGGGGGCCCAGCACAGATACGCAGTATTTT. This translates into CASSQVSGGPSTDTQYF.

The chain combines TRBV19 with TRBJ1-1; 7 bases agree with TRBD1. Germline CDR1 LNHDA, CDR2 SQIVND (reference sequence). V shed 5 bases, J shed 6 bases, and the junction held 12 bases outside the gene matches. The CDR3 runs 15 residues. The DNA for the CDR3 is TGTGCCAGTAGTCCAGGGACAGTGACTAATGCTGAAGCTTTCTTT. Translating gives CASSPGTVTNAEAFF.